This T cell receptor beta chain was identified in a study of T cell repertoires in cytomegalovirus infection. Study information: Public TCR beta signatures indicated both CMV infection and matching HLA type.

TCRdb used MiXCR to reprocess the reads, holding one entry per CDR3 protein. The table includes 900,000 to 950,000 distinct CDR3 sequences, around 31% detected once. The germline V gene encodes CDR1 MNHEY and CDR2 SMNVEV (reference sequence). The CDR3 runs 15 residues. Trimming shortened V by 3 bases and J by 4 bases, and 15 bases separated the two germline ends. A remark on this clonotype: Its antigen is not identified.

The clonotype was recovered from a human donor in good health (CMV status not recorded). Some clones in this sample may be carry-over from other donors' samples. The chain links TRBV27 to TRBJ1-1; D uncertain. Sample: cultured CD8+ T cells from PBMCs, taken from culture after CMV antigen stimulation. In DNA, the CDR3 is TGTGCCAGCAGTTTGAATATACCCAGATTCACTGAAGCTTTCTTT. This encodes CASSLNIPRFTEAFF.